Each of the 27 T cell receptor beta chains below was sequenced from the same sample in a study of CD8 T cells in ankylosing spondylitis. Points from the study as a whole: The study identified a TCR beta motif of eight highly homologous variants that appeared characteristic of ankylosing spondylitis blood.

TCRdb reprocessed the 5' RACE reads via MiXCR and lists one record per CDR3 protein. Of roughly 370,000 distinct CDR3 sequences in the sample, around 20% were seen once. These TCRs' antigens remain unknown. Sample: blood, either unsorted or a sorted T cell fraction (not recorded which). These receptors all stem from a male donor with ankylosing spondylitis.

This clonotype was recorded a few times. Because the CDR3's place on the DNA is in doubt, the DNA is left out and the CDR3 is given as listed by TCRdb. The CDR3 sequence is CASSKVGGGTTEAFF. This sequence joins TRBV21-1 and TRBJ1-1. TRBV21-1 is a pseudogene. With termini counted, the CDR3 has 15 amino acids.

This clonotype turned up a few times. The chain employs TRBV5-1 and TRBJ1-2; no definite D call. This CDR3 is 16 amino acids long. The germline V and J ends were trimmed by 0 bases and 4 bases, with 16 bases remaining between them. Germline V gives CDR1 SGHRS, CDR2 YFSETQ. This CDR3 reads CASSLGPGQWGYGYTF. The CDR3, as DNA: TGCGCCAGCAGCTTGGGGCCAGGCCAATGGGGCTATGGCTACACCTTC.

This clonotype is a singleton in its sample. This chain uses TRBV6-6 with TRBJ2-1; D is unresolved. V dropped 6 bases and J dropped 5 bases, with 11 bases sitting between them. The CDR3 has 13 residues. Germline values: CDR1 MNHNY, CDR2 SVGAGI (reference sequence). For the CDR3, the DNA is TGTGCCAGCAGGGACCGGCGCGACAATGAGCAGTTCTTC. Translating it yields CASRDRRDNEQFF.

This chain joins TRBV3-1 and TRBJ2-2, with a possible D match to TRBD2 (5 bases). Germline V CDR1 and CDR2: LGHDT, YNNKEL (reference sequence). The CDR3 contains 15 residues. The V and J ends lost 4 bases and 1 base respectively, with 10 bases between them. The CDR3, as DNA: TGTGCCAGCAGCCCCGGGGTTTGGAACACCGGGGAGCTGTTTTTT. Encoded protein: CASSPGVWNTGELFF.

This clonotype has just a few counts. V usage is TRBV5-1 and J usage is TRBJ2-3, with 11 nucleotides matching TRBD2. V dropped 0 bases and J dropped 6; count of bases not matched to a gene: 6. Germline CDR1 SGHRS, CDR2 YFSETQ. This CDR3 has 16 residues. CDR3 amino acids: CASSLVLAGGFDTQYF. CDR3 DNA: TGCGCCAGCAGCTTGGTGCTAGCGGGAGGCTTTGATACGCAGTATTTT.

This chain uses TRBV19 with TRBJ1-4; perhaps TRBD1 as D (6 bases). The germline V gene encodes CDR1 LNHDA and CDR2 SQIVND (reference sequence). This CDR3 spans 14 amino acids. Trimming cost V 3 bases and J 8 bases, with 13 bases left between them. CDR3 sequence: CASSMGRGLEKLFF. CDR3 bases: TGTGCCAGTAGTATGGGCAGGGGATTAGAAAAACTGTTTTTT.

This clonotype was seen repeatedly, ten times or more. The chain combines TRBV10-3 with TRBJ1-5, with D uncertain. Trimming removed 4 bases from V and 5 bases from J, with 9 bases in between. Germline loops: CDR1 ENHRY, CDR2 SYGVKD. This CDR3 is built from 13 residues. This CDR3 reads CAISVKGDQPQHF. CDR3 bases: TGTGCCATCAGTGTAAAGGGTGATCAGCCCCAGCATTTT.

The chain is built from TRBV7-9 and TRBJ1-4; no clear D gene. Trimming left V 6 bases short and J 0 bases short, with 11 bases between. Germline lookup yields CDR1 SEHNR and CDR2 FQNEAQ (reference sequence). This CDR3 has 15 amino acids. Here the CDR3 reads CASSLPPTTNEKLFF. The CDR3 bases are TGTGCCAGCAGTTTACCGCCAACAACTAATGAAAAACTGTTTTTT.

This clonotype occurred a few times. J is TRBJ1-3 and V is TRBV20-1; D is ambiguous. The germline V and J ends were trimmed by 1 base and 0 bases, with 4 bases remaining between them. This CDR3 comprises 13 residues. Germline V gives CDR1 DFQATT, CDR2 SNEGSKA (reference sequence). The CDR3 DNA sequence: TGCAGTGCTAGAGCTGTCTCTGGAAACACCATATATTTT. Protein sequence: CSARAVSGNTIYF.

This clonotype has only a few counts. The CDR3 DNA reads as TGCGCCAGCAGCTTGGGTTGGGGGAGCTCTGGAAACACCATATATTTT. It specifies CASSLGWGSSGNTIYF. V usage is TRBV5-1 and J usage is TRBJ1-3; TRBD1 is a possible D gene (5 bases). The CDR3 has 16 amino acids. The germline V and J ends were trimmed by 0 bases and 0 bases, with 10 bases remaining between them. Germline CDR1 is SGHRS and CDR2 is YFSETQ.

The chain uses TRBV3-1 and TRBJ2-5; 9 nucleotides agree with TRBD2. The CDR3 extends over 17 amino acids. With V trimmed by 0 bases and J by 5 bases, 10 bases remained unmatched. Germline V gives CDR1 LGHDT, CDR2 YNNKEL (reference sequence). CDR3 residues: CASSQEGGSGSWETQYF. The CDR3 bases are TGTGCCAGCAGCCAAGAAGGCGGTAGCGGGAGTTGGGAGACCCAGTACTTC.

The genes are TRBV5-1 and TRBJ2-3, with D hard to call. The CDR3 totals 14 residues. Germline values: CDR1 SGHRS, CDR2 YFSETQ. With 0 bases removed from V and 2 bases from J, the gap between germline ends came to 7 bases. DNA for the CDR3: TGCGCCAGCAGCTTGGCCGACCTCACAGATACGCAGTATTTT. Residues: CASSLADLTDTQYF.

This clonotype was observed a handful of times. The chain is built from TRBV5-1 and TRBJ2-1, with 9 bases identical to TRBD2. J gave up 8 bases and V 0 bases, and 6 bases lay outside the gene matches. This CDR3 contains 15 residues. From germline, CDR1 is SGHRS and CDR2 YFSETQ. The CDR3 DNA is TGCGCCAGCAGCTTGGTGTCTAGCGGGATACATGAGCAGTTCTTC. Encoded protein: CASSLVSSGIHEQFF.

This chain connects TRBV12-3 or TRBV12-4 to TRBJ1-3, with 8 positions matching TRBD1. V was pared by 5 bases and J by 3 bases, with 9 bases of the junction left unmatched. This CDR3 is built from 16 residues. The CDR3 sequence: CASSKHQGAFGNTIYF. The CDR3 DNA is TGTGCCAGCAGTAAACACCAGGGGGCCTTTGGAAACACCATATATTTT.

The chain uses TRBV6-2 or TRBV6-3 and TRBJ2-7; either TRBD1 or TRBD2 may fit D (5 bases each). The length of the CDR3 is 14 residues. Germline-derived CDR1 and CDR2 are MNHEY and SVGEGT. The V end was cut by 5 bases, the J end by 2 bases, with 13 bases between. The CDR3 coding sequence is TGTGCCAGCAGTGGGACCTGGGGAACCTACGAGCAGTACTTC. It codes for CASSGTWGTYEQYF.

The rearrangement links TRBV5-1 to TRBJ2-7; a weak D match, TRBD1 (6 bases). The CDR3 has 15 residues. From germline, CDR1 is SGHRS and CDR2 YFSETQ. V lost 6 bases, J lost 0 bases, and 16 bases lay in between. The CDR3 sequence: CASKYGDRSSYEQYF. In nucleotides, the CDR3 is TGCGCCAGCAAATACGGCGACAGGAGCTCCTACGAGCAGTACTTC.

Ten or more counts support this clonotype. The DNA for the CDR3 is TGCAGCGGGGGAGGACAGGGAGACACCGGGGAGCTGTTTTTT. Translating it yields CSGGGQGDTGELFF. V gene TRBV29-1 combines with J gene TRBJ2-2; TRBD1 agrees at 8 bases. The germline gives CDR1 SQVTM, CDR2 ANQGSEA. The CDR3 length is 14 residues. The V and J ends lost 7 bases and 3 bases, in that order; junction bases with no gene match: 7.

The genes are TRBV29-1 and TRBJ2-3, with 9 bases identical to TRBD1. Germline values: CDR1 SQVTM, CDR2 ANQGSEA. The V and J ends lost 4 bases and 6 bases, in that order; junction bases with no gene match: 8. There are 14 residues in the CDR3. CDR3 nucleotide sequence: TGCAGCGTTGTCTGGGGACAGGGCTGGGATACGCAGTATTTT. Encoded protein: CSVVWGQGWDTQYF.

The rearrangement joins TRBV7-9 to TRBJ1-2; D gene uncertain. The CDR3 consists of 15 residues. Per the germline V gene, CDR1 is SEHNR and CDR2 is FQNEAQ (reference sequence). The V end lost 7 bases, the J end lost 1 base, and 16 bases lay between the germline ends. CDR3 bases: TGTGCCAGCACCCCGGACGCCGCAGATAACTATGGCTACACCTTC. Its protein is CASTPDAADNYGYTF.

The chain is built from TRBV3-1 and TRBJ2-7, with D tentatively TRBD1 (6 bases). V was cut by 3 bases and J by 5 bases, with 17 bases left in between. Germline V lookup: CDR1 LGHDT, CDR2 YNNKEL (reference sequence). The CDR3 contains 15 residues. The CDR3 sequence: CASSQGHGELHEQYF. CDR3 in DNA: TGTGCCAGCAGCCAGGGACACGGAGAGTTACACGAGCAGTACTTC.

The sample holds many counts of this clonotype. This chain links TRBV10-3 with TRBJ2-3; 9 bases map to TRBD2. Trimming at V came to 6 bases and at J to 5 bases, leaving 12 bases not matched to a gene. The CDR3 spans 16 residues. Per germline, CDR1 ENHRY and CDR2 SYGVKD. This CDR3 is CAISELVRAGGDTQYF. In nucleotides, the CDR3 is TGTGCCATCAGCGAACTCGTCAGAGCGGGGGGAGATACGCAGTATTTT.

The gene calls are TRBV19 and TRBJ1-2; weak D call: TRBD1 (5 bases). V lost 9 bases to trimming and J lost 4 bases, with 15 bases between them. CDR3 size: 13 residues. Germline V gene lookup returns CDR1 LNHDA and CDR2 SQIVND (reference sequence). For the CDR3, the DNA is TGTGCCAGCCAGGGCAAGAACTTCTATGGCTACACCTTC. Residues: CASQGKNFYGYTF.

This clonotype was recorded a few times. The chain couples TRBV28 to TRBJ2-7; 10 bases line up with TRBD2. The CDR3 sequence is 16 residues long. V trimming: 4 bases; J trimming: 2 bases; junction bases outside the gene matches: 8. CDR1 and CDR2 (germline): MDHEN, SYDVKM. In DNA form, the CDR3 reads TGTGCCAGCAGTTCCCTAATAGCGGGAGGAACCTACGAGCAGTACTTC. Translated: CASSSLIAGGTYEQYF.

The chain couples TRBV5-1 to TRBJ2-2, with 13 positions matching TRBD2. With 2 bases clipped from V and 3 bases from J, the junction kept 7 bases outside the gene matches. The CDR3 is 18 residues long. Germline V gene lookup returns CDR1 SGHRS and CDR2 YFSETQ. CDR3 sequence (DNA): TGCGCCAGCAGCTTTCCGACTAGCGGGAGGACGGACACCGGGGAGCTGTTTTTT. This encodes CASSFPTSGRTDTGELFF.

The chain joins TRBV7-6 to TRBJ2-1, with unresolved D. With 2 bases removed from V and 7 bases from J, the gap between germline ends came to 6 bases. Germline-derived CDR1 and CDR2 are SGHVS and FNYEAQ. CDR3 length equals 12 residues. The CDR3 here is CASSLSRNEQFF. For the CDR3, the DNA is TGTGCCAGCAGCTTAAGTAGGAATGAGCAGTTCTTC.

V gene TRBV5-1 combines with J gene TRBJ2-1, with 11 bases that match TRBD2. With 4 bases clipped from V and 7 bases from J, the junction kept 7 bases outside the gene matches. The CDR3 extends over 15 amino acids. CDR1 and CDR2 from the germline V gene are SGHRS and YFSETQ. This CDR3 reads CASSVGTSGSNEQFF. The DNA for the CDR3 is TGCGCCAGCAGCGTCGGGACTAGCGGCTCTAATGAGCAGTTCTTC.

This clonotype has a handful of counts. V gene TRBV6-5 combines with J gene TRBJ1-5, with 8 bases aligning to TRBD1. Germline CDR1 reads MNHEY; CDR2 reads SVGAGI. The CDR3 length is 15 residues. The ends lost 2 bases at V and 2 bases at J; junction bases unmatched: 2. CDR3: CASSYGTGRNQPQHF. DNA for the CDR3: TGTGCCAGCAGTTACGGGACAGGACGCAATCAGCCCCAGCATTTT.